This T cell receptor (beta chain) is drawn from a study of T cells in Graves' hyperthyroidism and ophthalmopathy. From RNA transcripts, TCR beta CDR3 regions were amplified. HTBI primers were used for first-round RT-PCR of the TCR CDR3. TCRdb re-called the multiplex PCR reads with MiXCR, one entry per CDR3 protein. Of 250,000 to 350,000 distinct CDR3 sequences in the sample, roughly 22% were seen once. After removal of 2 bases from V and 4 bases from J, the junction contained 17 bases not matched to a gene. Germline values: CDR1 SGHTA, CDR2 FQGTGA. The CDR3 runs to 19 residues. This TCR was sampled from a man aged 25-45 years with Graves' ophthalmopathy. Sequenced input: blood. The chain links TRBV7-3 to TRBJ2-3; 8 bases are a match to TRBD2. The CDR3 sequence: CASSLSGGAGTSKADTQYF. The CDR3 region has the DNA TGTGCCAGCAGCTTATCCGGGGGCGCCGGGACTAGTAAAGCAGATACGCAGTATTTT.